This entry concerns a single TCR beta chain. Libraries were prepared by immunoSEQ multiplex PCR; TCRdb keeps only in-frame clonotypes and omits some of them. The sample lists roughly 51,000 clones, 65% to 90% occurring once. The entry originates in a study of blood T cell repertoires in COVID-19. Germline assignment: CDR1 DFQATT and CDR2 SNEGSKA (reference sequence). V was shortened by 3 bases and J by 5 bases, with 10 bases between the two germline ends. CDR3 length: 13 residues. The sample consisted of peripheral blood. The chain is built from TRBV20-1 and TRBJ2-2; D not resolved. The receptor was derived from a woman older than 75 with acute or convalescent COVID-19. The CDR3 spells CSASLPSTGELFF. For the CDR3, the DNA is TGCAGTGCTAGTCTCCCTAGTACCGGGGAGCTGTTTTTT.